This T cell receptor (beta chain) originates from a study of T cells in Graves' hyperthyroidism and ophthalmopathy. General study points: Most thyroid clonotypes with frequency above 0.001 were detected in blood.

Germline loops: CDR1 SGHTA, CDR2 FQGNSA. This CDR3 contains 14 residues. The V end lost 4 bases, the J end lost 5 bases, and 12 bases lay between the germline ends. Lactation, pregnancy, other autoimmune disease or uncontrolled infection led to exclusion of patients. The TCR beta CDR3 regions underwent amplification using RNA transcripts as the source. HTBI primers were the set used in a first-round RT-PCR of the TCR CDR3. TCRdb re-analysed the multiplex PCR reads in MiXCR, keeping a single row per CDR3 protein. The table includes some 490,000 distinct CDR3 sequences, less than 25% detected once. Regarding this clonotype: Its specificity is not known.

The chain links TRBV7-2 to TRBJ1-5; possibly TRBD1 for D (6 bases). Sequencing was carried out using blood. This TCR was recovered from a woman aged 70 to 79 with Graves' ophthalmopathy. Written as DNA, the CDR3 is TGTGCCAGCAGCTATGACAGGTCGTATCAGCCCCAGCATTTT. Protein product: CASSYDRSYQPQHF.